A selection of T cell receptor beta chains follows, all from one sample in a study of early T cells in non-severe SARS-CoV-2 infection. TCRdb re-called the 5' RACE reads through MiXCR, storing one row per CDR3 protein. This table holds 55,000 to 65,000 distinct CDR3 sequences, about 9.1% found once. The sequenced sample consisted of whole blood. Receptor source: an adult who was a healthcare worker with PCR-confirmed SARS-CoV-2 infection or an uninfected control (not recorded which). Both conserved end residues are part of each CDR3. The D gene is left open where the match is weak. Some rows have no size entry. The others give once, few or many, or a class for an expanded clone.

CDR3: CASSTGTVTDTQYF
DNA: TGCGCCAGCAGCACAGGGACAGTCACAGATACGCAGTATTTT
length: 14
D: TRBD1
size: many
J: TRBJ2-3
V: TRBV5-1

CDR3: CASSRDGIEKLFF
DNA: TGTGCCAGCTCACGGGACGGCATTGAAAAACTGTTTTTT
length: 13
D: NA
size: many
J: TRBJ1-4
V: TRBV6-2/TRBV6-3

CDR3: CSARDKSRGRDTEAFF
DNA: TGCAGTGCTAGAGATAAATCCAGGGGGCGGGACACTGAAGCTTTCTTT
length: 16
D: TRBD1
size: many
J: TRBJ1-1
V: TRBV20-1

CDR3: CATSDYWGGGYTF
DNA: TGTGCCACCAGTGATTATTGGGGAGGTGGCTACACCTTC
length: 13
D: NA
size: few
J: TRBJ1-2
V: TRBV24-1

CDR3: CASSYLGTEAFF
DNA: TGTGCCAGCAGTTATCTGGGGACTGAAGCTTTCTTT
length: 12
D: NA
size: NA
J: TRBJ1-1
V: TRBV6-6

CDR3: CSVDRSESADTQYF
DNA: TGCAGCGTTGACCGATCGGAGAGCGCAGATACGCAGTATTTT
length: 14
D: NA
size: many
J: TRBJ2-3
V: TRBV29-1

CDR3: CASSPTGTDTQYF
DNA: TGTGCCAGCAGTCCAACAGGCACAGATACGCAGTATTTT
length: 13
D: NA
size: many
J: TRBJ2-3
V: TRBV7-9

CDR3: CASSDLLGRLSTDTQYF
DNA: TGCGCCAGCAGTGATCTACTGGGCAGGTTAAGCACAGATACGCAGTATTTT
length: 17
D: NA
size: few
J: TRBJ2-3
V: TRBV10-2

CDR3: CAWSTGTGKSKPQHF
DNA: TGTGCCTGGAGTACCGGGACAGGGAAGTCCAAGCCCCAGCATTTT
length: 15
D: TRBD1
size: many
J: TRBJ1-5
V: TRBV30

CDR3: CASSLSWERATYEQYF
DNA: TGTGCCAGCAGCTTAAGCTGGGAGCGGGCCACCTACGAGCAGTACTTC
length: 16
D: NA
size: NA
J: TRBJ2-7
V: TRBV7-3

CDR3: CSAGAQGSKNIQYF
DNA: TGCAGTGCAGGGGCTCAAGGGTCCAAAAACATTCAGTACTTC
length: 14
D: NA
size: NA
J: TRBJ2-4
V: TRBV20-1

CDR3: CSALAGSGGEQYF
DNA: TGCAGTGCTTTGGCCGGGAGCGGGGGCGAGCAGTACTTC
length: 13
D: TRBD2
size: many
J: TRBJ2-7
V: TRBV20-1

CDR3: CASSSTGLAQINEQFF
DNA: TGCGCCAGCAGCTCCACGGGACTAGCGCAGATCAATGAGCAGTTCTTC
length: 16
D: TRBD2
size: few
J: TRBJ2-1
V: TRBV5-1

CDR3: CSARDPGRESTDTQYF
DNA: TGCAGTGCTAGAGATCCGGGGCGGGAGTCGACAGATACGCAGTATTTT
length: 16
D: TRBD2
size: many
J: TRBJ2-3
V: TRBV20-1

CDR3: CASSPGAFRSNTGELFF
DNA: TGTGCCAGCTCACCAGGGGCGTTCCGATCGAACACCGGGGAGCTGTTTTTT
length: 17
D: NA
size: many
J: TRBJ2-2
V: TRBV18

CDR3: CASSPGTGTLYGYTF
DNA: TGTGCCAGCAGCCCCGGGACAGGGACCCTCTATGGCTACACCTTC
length: 15
D: TRBD1
size: few
J: TRBJ1-2
V: TRBV6-6

CDR3: CSARDLLAGALEGTGELFF
DNA: TGCAGTGCTAGAGATTTACTAGCGGGAGCGCTCGAGGGGACCGGGGAGCTGTTTTTT
length: 19
D: TRBD2
size: few
J: TRBJ2-2
V: TRBV20-1

CDR3: CSARDAVKAEAFF
DNA: TGCAGTGCTAGGGACGCCGTGAAGGCTGAAGCTTTCTTT
length: 13
D: NA
size: many
J: TRBJ1-1
V: TRBV20-1

CDR3: CASSLRGVTDTQYF
DNA: TGTGCCAGCAGCTTAAGGGGGGTCACAGATACGCAGTATTTT
length: 14
D: NA
size: many
J: TRBJ2-3
V: TRBV11-2

CDR3: CASSGQRGTGELFF
DNA: TGTGCCAGTAGTGGACAAAGGGGGACCGGGGAGCTGTTTTTT
length: 14
D: NA
size: many
J: TRBJ2-2
V: TRBV19

CDR3: CASSSSGALSEQYF
DNA: TGTGCCAGCAGTTCCAGCGGGGCCCTCTCCGAGCAGTACTTC
length: 14
D: TRBD2
size: NA
J: TRBJ2-7
V: TRBV12-3/TRBV12-4

CDR3: CSASTGGITNEKLFF
DNA: TGCAGTGCTTCGACAGGGGGCATCACTAATGAAAAACTGTTTTTT
length: 15
D: TRBD1
size: many
J: TRBJ1-4
V: TRBV20-1

CDR3: CASKQVGTDTQYF
DNA: TGTGCCAGCAAACAGGTGGGCACAGATACGCAGTATTTT
length: 13
D: NA
size: NA
J: TRBJ2-3
V: TRBV3-1

CDR3: CSAARERETEAFF
DNA: TGCAGTGCTGCCCGAGAAAGGGAAACTGAAGCTTTCTTT
length: 13
D: NA
size: many
J: TRBJ1-1
V: TRBV20-1

CDR3: CASRGPSTDTQYF
DNA: TGTGCCAGCAGAGGACCGAGCACAGATACGCAGTATTTT
length: 13
D: NA
size: NA
J: TRBJ2-3
V: TRBV12-3/TRBV12-4

CDR3: CSNPSWGYQPQHF
DNA: TGCAGCAACCCGTCTTGGGGATATCAGCCCCAGCATTTT
length: 13
D: NA
size: NA
J: TRBJ1-5
V: TRBV29-1

CDR3: CASSVGGRWDTNEKLFF
DNA: TGTGCCAGCAGCGTAGGAGGCAGGTGGGATACTAATGAAAAACTGTTTTTT
length: 17
D: NA
size: NA
J: TRBJ1-4
V: TRBV9